One sample yielded the 28 T cell receptor beta chains listed below, sequenced in a study of blood T cell repertoires in COVID-19. The assay was immunoSEQ multiplex PCR, and TCRdb's table has in-frame clones only and misses some. The sample has some 270,000 clones, approximately 81% seen once; the top ten hold under 8%. Sequencing was done on a sample of PBMCs or T cells enriched from blood (not recorded which). The source is a woman aged 45-59 years who had been exposed to COVID-19.

This chain joins TRBV20-1 and TRBJ2-1; the D gene is possibly TRBD2 (5 bases). This CDR3 comprises 14 residues. Germline lookup yields CDR1 DFQATT and CDR2 SNEGSKA (reference sequence). V shed 3 bases and J shed 1 base, with 10 bases lying between them. The CDR3, as DNA: TGCAGTGCTAGTCCCGGGGAGTCCTACAATGAGCAGTTCTTC. Translation gives CSASPGESYNEQFF.

The V call is TRBV3-1 (or the pseudogene TRBV3-2), the J call TRBJ1-6; D is possibly TRBD1 (6 bases). Germline values: CDR1 LGHDT, CDR2 YNNKEL (reference sequence). This CDR3 spans 14 amino acids. V shed 5 bases and J shed 6 bases, with 11 bases lying between them. The CDR3 DNA reads as TGTGCCAGCAGCATCAACAGGGTTAATTCACCCCTCCACTTT. This encodes CASSINRVNSPLHF.

The chain joins TRBV11-2 to TRBJ1-5; a weak D match, TRBD1 (6 bases). The CDR3 consists of 15 residues. V dropped 5 bases and J dropped 7 bases, with 18 bases sitting between them. Germline V gives CDR1 SGHAT, CDR2 FQNNGV. Here the CDR3 reads CASSPSSSRGQPQHF. As DNA, the CDR3 is TGTGCCAGCAGCCCCTCCTCGTCCAGGGGACAGCCCCAGCATTTT.

The chain recombines TRBV5-1 with TRBJ1-1; D possibly corresponds to TRBD1 (6 bases). CDR3 length equals 14 residues. Germline V gene lookup returns CDR1 SGHRS and CDR2 YFSETQ. Trimming shortened V by 4 bases and J by 7 bases, and 17 bases separated the two germline ends. CDR3 DNA: TGCGCCAGCAGCCCCGGAGCGGGGGCGGGTGAAGCTTTCTTT. Translating it yields CASSPGAGAGEAFF.

The genes are TRBV3-1 (or the pseudogene TRBV3-2) and TRBJ2-2; D call uncertain. Germline V gene lookup returns CDR1 LGHDT and CDR2 YNNKEL (reference sequence). The CDR3 runs to 18 residues. Trimming stripped 2 bases from V and 4 bases from J, with 20 bases between. CDR3 protein: CASSQFPQGEVSTGELFF. In nucleotides, the CDR3 is TGTGCCAGCAGCCAATTCCCCCAAGGAGAGGTGTCCACCGGGGAGCTGTTTTTT.

The genes are TRBV5-4 and TRBJ2-7, with 8 bases that match TRBD1. The CDR3 length is 14 residues. The germline CDR1 and CDR2 sequences are SGHNT and YYREEE (reference sequence). J gave up 5 bases and V 3 bases, and 7 bases lay outside the gene matches. In DNA, the CDR3 is TGTGCCAGCAGCTCGGGGACAGGCGCTCACGAGCAGTACTTC. Its protein is CASSSGTGAHEQYF.

The gene calls are TRBV5-1 and TRBJ1-3; possibly TRBD1 for D (6 bases). Per germline, CDR1 SGHRS and CDR2 YFSETQ. The CDR3 contains 16 residues. V shed 0 bases and J shed 1 base, with 11 bases lying between them. The CDR3 sequence is CASSLVTGHSGNTIYF. The CDR3 nucleotides read TGCGCCAGCAGCTTGGTAACAGGGCATTCTGGAAACACCATATATTTT. Complete variable domain (other parts from reference TRBV5-1 and TRBJ1-3): KAGVTQTPRYLIKTRGQQVTLSCSPISGHRSVSWYQQTPGQGLQFLFEYFSETQRNKGNFPGRFSGRQFSNSRSEMNVSTLELGDSALYLCASSLVTGHSGNTIYFGEGSWLTVV.

Comment on this clone: Its ends do not fully match the called genes, so a read error is possible. The DNA of the CDR3 is TGTGCCAGTAGTCTAGAAGACGGGGGGAACTATGGCTACACCTTC. The encoded protein is CASSLEDGGNYGYTF. V gene TRBV19 combines with J gene TRBJ1-2, with D tentatively TRBD1 (5 bases). CDR3 length: 15 residues. The germline V gene has CDR1 LNHDA and CDR2 SQIVND (reference sequence).

This clone was counted a single time. The chain couples TRBV7-8 to TRBJ1-5, with no clear D. This CDR3 is built from 13 residues. The V gene lost 6 bases and the J gene lost 3 bases, with 9 bases spanning the gap. Germline CDR1 reads SGHVS; CDR2 reads FQNEAQ. The CDR3 nucleotides read TGTGCCAGCAGTACTTTATACAATCAGCCCCAGCATTTT. This encodes CASSTLYNQPQHF. The variable domain in full, completed from reference TRBV7-8 and TRBJ1-5, reads GAGVSQSPRYKVAKRGQDVALRCDPISGHVSLFWYQQALGQGPEFLTYFQNEAQLDKSGLPSDRFFAERPEGSVSTLKIQRTQQEDSAVYLCASSTLYNQPQHFGDGTRLSIL.

The chain links TRBV29-1 to TRBJ2-3; TRBD2 might be the D (6 bases). The CDR3 is 13 residues long. The germline gives CDR1 SQVTM, CDR2 ANQGSEA. V gave up 6 bases and J gave up 0 bases, with 10 bases separating them. CDR3: CSVRRGSTDTQYF. The CDR3, as DNA: TGCAGCGTCCGCCGGGGGAGCACAGATACGCAGTATTTT.

V is TRBV15 and J is TRBJ2-3; 7 bases match TRBD2. The J segment lost 4 bases and the V segment lost 7 bases, leaving 11 bases of the junction unmatched. This CDR3 has 15 amino acids. Germline V lookup: CDR1 LNHNV, CDR2 YYDKDF (reference sequence). The DNA of the CDR3 is TGTGCCACCACCCCGTGGGGAGGGGAGGCAGATACGCAGTATTTT. This gives the protein CATTPWGGEADTQYF.

This chain connects TRBV10-1 to TRBJ2-7; perhaps TRBD1 as D (6 bases). Germline V gives CDR1 WNHNN, CDR2 SYGVQD (reference sequence). CDR3 length equals 14 residues. V was trimmed by 4 bases and J by 3 bases, leaving 13 bases between them. The CDR3 sequence: CASSVGGLLYEQYF. CDR3 nucleotide sequence: TGCGCCAGCAGTGTTGGGGGCTTACTCTACGAGCAGTACTTC.

The genes are TRBV28 and TRBJ2-5; 12 bases are shared with TRBD2. V trimming: 5 bases; J trimming: 4 bases; junction bases outside the gene matches: 5. Germline V gene lookup returns CDR1 MDHEN and CDR2 SYDVKM. CDR3 size: 15 residues. DNA of the CDR3: TGTGCCAGCAGTCTCTTGACTAGCGGGGGAGAGACCCAGTACTTC. Protein sequence: CASSLLTSGGETQYF.

This clone was observed a handful of times. This chain connects TRBV3-1 (or the pseudogene TRBV3-2) to TRBJ2-1; D is uncertain. Looked up from germline, CDR1 is LGHDT and CDR2 is YNNKEL (reference sequence). The CDR3 has 15 amino acids. V was shortened by 3 bases and J by 2 bases, with 11 bases between the two germline ends. CDR3 sequence (DNA): TGTGCCAGCAGCCAGACTGCCCAAGCCTACAATGAGCAGTTCTTC. It specifies CASSQTAQAYNEQFF.

This sequence joins TRBV5-1 and TRBJ1-1, with 11 bases lining up with TRBD1. CDR1 is SGHRS and CDR2 is YFSETQ in the germline V gene. V lost 4 bases, J lost 7 bases, and 3 bases stayed unmatched. The CDR3 covers 13 residues. For the CDR3, the DNA is TGCGCCAGCAGCCGGACAGGGGGCTTTGAAGCTTTCTTT. This gives the protein CASSRTGGFEAFF.

The chain carries TRBV7-2 and TRBJ2-7; 7 nucleotides align to TRBD2. The V segment lost 0 bases and the J segment 2 bases; nucleotides outside the gene matches: 7. The germline V gene has CDR1 SGHTA and CDR2 FQGNSA. CDR3 length: 16 residues. The CDR3 bases are TGTGCCAGCAGCTTAGCGGGCGGGGGTCCTCCCTACGAGCAGTACTTC. Amino acid sequence: CASSLAGGGPPYEQYF.

J is TRBJ2-2 and V is TRBV12-5; 7 bases are shared with TRBD1. This CDR3 has 15 amino acids. With V trimmed by 1 base and J by 2 bases, 1 base remained unmatched. Germline V gene lookup returns CDR1 LGHNT and CDR2 FRNRAP. The CDR3 sequence is CASGLGTGNTGELFF. In DNA form, the CDR3 reads TGTGCTAGTGGTTTGGGGACAGGTAACACCGGGGAGCTGTTTTTT.

The chain is built from TRBV5-1 and TRBJ1-5, with TRBD1 matching 9 bases. Germline V CDR1 and CDR2: SGHRS, YFSETQ. The CDR3 extends over 14 amino acids. V lost 4 bases and J lost 6; bases outside the gene matches: 5. This chain's CDR3 is CASSPTGGGQPQHF. Here the CDR3 DNA reads TGCGCCAGCAGCCCAACAGGGGGCGGTCAGCCCCAGCATTTT.

The J gene is TRBJ2-7, the V gene TRBV6-2 or TRBV6-3; 9 nucleotides agree with TRBD2. The V gene end was trimmed by 4 bases and the J gene end by 4 bases; junction bases not matched to a gene: 8. Germline lookup yields CDR1 MNHEY and CDR2 SVGEGT. This CDR3 spans 15 amino acids. Written as DNA, the CDR3 is TGTGCCAGCAGTTTCGGTAGCGGGGGATCATACGAGCAGTACTTC. It specifies CASSFGSGGSYEQYF.

The V call is TRBV24-1, the J call TRBJ2-6; 10 bases align to TRBD1. V trimming: 2 bases; J trimming: 0 bases; junction bases outside the gene matches: 6. CDR3 length equals 19 residues. Germline-derived CDR1 and CDR2 are KGHDR and SFDVKD. The CDR3 region is CATSDSGQGIRSGANVLTF. The DNA of the CDR3 is TGTGCCACCAGTGATTCGGGACAGGGGATTCGCTCTGGGGCCAACGTCCTGACTTTC.

The J gene is TRBJ1-1, the V gene TRBV7-9; 10 bases match TRBD1. The CDR3 is made up of 14 amino acids. Trimming at V came to 4 bases and at J to 3 bases, leaving 2 bases not matched to a gene. CDR1 SEHNR and CDR2 FQNEAQ come from the germline V gene (reference sequence). Here the CDR3 reads CASSYGQGDTEAFF. The CDR3 coding sequence is TGTGCCAGCAGCTACGGACAGGGGGACACTGAAGCTTTCTTT.

The gene calls are TRBV5-4 and TRBJ1-2; TRBD1 matches 7 bases. The CDR3 sequence is 15 residues long. V was pared by 0 bases and J by 6 bases, with 8 bases of the junction left unmatched. Per the germline V gene, CDR1 is SGHNT and CDR2 is YYREEE (reference sequence). In nucleotides, the CDR3 is TGTGCCAGCAGCTTGGCCGGCAGGGGGAGTGATGGCTACACCTTC. This translates into CASSLAGRGSDGYTF.

The chain couples TRBV4-3 to TRBJ1-2, with 8 bases aligning to TRBD1. The V gene's germline CDR1 is LGHNA and CDR2 YSLEER. The CDR3 contains 16 residues. The junction had 8 bases not matched to a gene; V was cut back by 0 bases and J by 5 bases. The CDR3 reads CASSQDLRTGIYGYTF. Here the CDR3 DNA reads TGCGCCAGCAGCCAAGATCTACGGACAGGGATTTATGGCTACACCTTC.

The genes are TRBV14 and TRBJ1-5, with 7 bases aligning to TRBD1. Germline loops: CDR1 SGHDN, CDR2 FVKESK. V lost 3 bases, J lost 5 bases, and 10 bases stayed unmatched. This CDR3 contains 16 residues. CDR3 protein: CASSQETRDSYQPQHF. As DNA, the CDR3 is TGTGCCAGCAGCCAGGAGACGAGGGACAGTTATCAGCCCCAGCATTTT.

The chain recombines TRBV4-3 with TRBJ1-2; D remains ambiguous. V was cut by 0 bases and J by 4 bases, with 9 bases left in between. From germline, CDR1 is LGHNA and CDR2 YSLEER. The CDR3 is 14 residues long. CDR3 nucleotide sequence: TGCGCCAGCAGCCAAGACAGAACAAGCTATGGCTACACCTTC. Translating gives CASSQDRTSYGYTF.

This clone was detected once. The chain combines TRBV28 with TRBJ2-7, with TRBD2 matching over 8 bases. There are 14 residues in the CDR3. V lost 7 bases to trimming and J lost 0 bases; unmatched junction nucleotides: 5. Per the germline V gene, CDR1 is MDHEN and CDR2 is SYDVKM. The CDR3 loop is CASKERGFSYEQYF. CDR3 in DNA: TGTGCCAGCAAGGAGCGGGGGTTCTCCTACGAGCAGTACTTC.

This clone was recorded once. The chain employs TRBV9 and TRBJ2-1; 8 nucleotides align to TRBD1. Losses at the gene ends were 3 bases for V and 3 bases for J; bases not matched to a gene: 8. This CDR3 spans 16 amino acids. The germline V gene encodes CDR1 SGDLS and CDR2 YYNGEE. CDR3 DNA: TGTGCCAGCAGCGCTTCAGGGGGCACGGGCTACAATGAGCAGTTCTTC. Translating it yields CASSASGGTGYNEQFF.

This clone appeared a few times. J is TRBJ1-6 and V is TRBV6-5; 10 positions agree with TRBD1. CDR1 and CDR2 from the germline V gene are MNHEY and SVGAGI. There are 16 residues in the CDR3. J lost 6 bases, V lost 2 bases, and 4 bases had no gene match. CDR3 DNA sequence: TGTGCCAGCAGTTACGATGGGGACAGGGGTAATTCACCCCTCCACTTT. Translation: CASSYDGDRGNSPLHF.